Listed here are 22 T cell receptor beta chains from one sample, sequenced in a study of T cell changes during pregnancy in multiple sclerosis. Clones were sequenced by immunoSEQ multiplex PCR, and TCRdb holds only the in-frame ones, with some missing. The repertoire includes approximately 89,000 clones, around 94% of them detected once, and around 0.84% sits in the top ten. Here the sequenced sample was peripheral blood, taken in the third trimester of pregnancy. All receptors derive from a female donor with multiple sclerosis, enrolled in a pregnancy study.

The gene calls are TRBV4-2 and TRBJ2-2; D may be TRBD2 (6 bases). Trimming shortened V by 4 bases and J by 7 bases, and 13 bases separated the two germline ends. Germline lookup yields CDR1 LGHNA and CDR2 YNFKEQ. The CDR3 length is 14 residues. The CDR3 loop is CASSPGTQYGELFF. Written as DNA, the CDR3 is TGTGCCAGCAGCCCCGGGACTCAATACGGGGAGCTGTTTTTT.

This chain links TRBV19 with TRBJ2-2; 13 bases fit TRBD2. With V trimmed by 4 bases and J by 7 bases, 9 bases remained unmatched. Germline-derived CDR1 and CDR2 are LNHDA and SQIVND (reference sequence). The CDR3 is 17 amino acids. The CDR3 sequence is CASSTRGGLAGVGELFF. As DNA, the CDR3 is TGTGCCAGTAGTACCAGGGGCGGACTAGCGGGAGTCGGGGAGCTGTTTTTT.

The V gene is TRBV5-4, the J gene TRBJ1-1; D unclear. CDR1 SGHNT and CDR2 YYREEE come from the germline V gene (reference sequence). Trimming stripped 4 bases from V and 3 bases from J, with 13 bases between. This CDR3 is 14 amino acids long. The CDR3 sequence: CASSPMGRDTEAFF. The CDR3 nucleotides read TGTGCCAGCAGCCCGATGGGGAGGGACACTGAAGCTTTCTTT.

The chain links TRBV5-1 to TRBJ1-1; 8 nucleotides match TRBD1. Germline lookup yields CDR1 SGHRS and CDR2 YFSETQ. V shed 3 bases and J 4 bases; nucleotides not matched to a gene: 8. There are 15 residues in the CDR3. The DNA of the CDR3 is TGCGCCAGCAGCTGGGATACAACAGGGGGCACTGAAGCTTTCTTT. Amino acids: CASSWDTTGGTEAFF.

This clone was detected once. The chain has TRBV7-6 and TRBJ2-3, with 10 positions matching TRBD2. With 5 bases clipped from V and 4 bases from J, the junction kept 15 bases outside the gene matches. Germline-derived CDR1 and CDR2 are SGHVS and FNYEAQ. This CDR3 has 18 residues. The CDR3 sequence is CASSDLWTSGLGADTQYF. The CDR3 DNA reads TGTGCCAGCAGCGATCTTTGGACTAGCGGTCTTGGGGCAGATACGCAGTATTTT.

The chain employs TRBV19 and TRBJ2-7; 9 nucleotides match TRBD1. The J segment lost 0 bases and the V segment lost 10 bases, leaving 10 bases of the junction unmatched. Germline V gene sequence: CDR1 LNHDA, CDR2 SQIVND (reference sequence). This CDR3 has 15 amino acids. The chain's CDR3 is CATSFGTGNSYEQYF. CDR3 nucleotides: TGTGCCACCTCCTTCGGGACAGGGAACTCCTACGAGCAGTACTTC.

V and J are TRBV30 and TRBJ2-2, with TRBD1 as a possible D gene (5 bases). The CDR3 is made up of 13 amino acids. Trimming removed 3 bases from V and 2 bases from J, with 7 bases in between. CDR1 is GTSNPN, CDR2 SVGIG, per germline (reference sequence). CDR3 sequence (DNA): TGTGCCTGGAGCCGGACAAACACCGGGGAGCTGTTTTTT. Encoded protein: CAWSRTNTGELFF.

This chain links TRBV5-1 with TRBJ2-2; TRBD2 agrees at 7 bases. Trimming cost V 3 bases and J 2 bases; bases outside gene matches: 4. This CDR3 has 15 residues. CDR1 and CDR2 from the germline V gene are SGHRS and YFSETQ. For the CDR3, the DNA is TGCGCCAGCAGCTCACGACTAGCCAACACCGGGGAGCTGTTTTTT. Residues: CASSSRLANTGELFF.

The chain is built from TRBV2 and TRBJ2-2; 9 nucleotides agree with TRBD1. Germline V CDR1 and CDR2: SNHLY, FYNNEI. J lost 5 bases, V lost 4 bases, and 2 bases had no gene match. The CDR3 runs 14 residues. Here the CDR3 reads CASSVQGATGELFF. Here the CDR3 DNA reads TGTGCCAGCAGTGTACAGGGGGCGACCGGGGAGCTGTTTTTT.

The CDR3 spells CASTPGQGINQPQHF. The CDR3 DNA is TGTGCCAGCACCCCAGGCCAGGGGATCAATCAGCCCCAGCATTTT. V usage is TRBV11-2 and J usage is TRBJ1-5, with D possibly TRBD1 on 6 matching bases. The germline V gene encodes CDR1 SGHAT and CDR2 FQNNGV. The V end was cut by 7 bases, the J end by 3 bases, with 16 bases between. This CDR3 has 15 amino acids. The full variable domain, its missing parts supplied by reference TRBV11-2 and TRBJ1-5, is EAGVAQSPRYKIIEKRQSVAFWCNPISGHATLYWYQQILGQGPKLLIQFQNNGVVDDSQLPKDRFSAERLKGVDSTLKIQPAKLEDSAVYLCASTPGQGINQPQHFGDGTRLSIL.

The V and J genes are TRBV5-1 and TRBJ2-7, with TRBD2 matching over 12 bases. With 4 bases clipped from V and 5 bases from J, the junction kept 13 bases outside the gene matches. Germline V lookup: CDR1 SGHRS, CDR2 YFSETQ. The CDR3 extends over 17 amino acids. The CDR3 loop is CASSLGTSGQPAHEQYF. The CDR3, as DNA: TGCGCCAGCAGCCTCGGGACTAGCGGGCAACCGGCCCACGAGCAGTACTTC.

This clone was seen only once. CDR3 coding DNA: TGTGCCAGCAGTTTAAGGGGGACTAGCGGTTCCTTGCAGTACTTC. Translation gives CASSLRGTSGSLQYF. The chain couples TRBV27 to TRBJ2-7; 11 bases match TRBD2. The CDR3 length is 15 residues. Trimming took 2 bases from V and 9 from J; bases not matched to a gene: 9. Germline loops: CDR1 MNHEY, CDR2 SMNVEV (reference sequence).

CDR3 protein: CASSPGTGEYSNQPQHF. CDR3 in DNA: TGTGCCAGCAGCCCAGGGACAGGAGAGTATAGCAATCAGCCCCAGCATTTT. This chain links TRBV7-9 with TRBJ1-5, with 8 bases that match TRBD1. CDR1 is SEHNR and CDR2 is FQNEAQ in the germline V gene (reference sequence). Unmatched junction bases numbered 9, after V lost 5 bases and J lost 0 bases. The CDR3 totals 17 residues.

CDR3 sequence (DNA): TGTGCCAGCAGCCCCCGACTAGACCCCAACCACGAGCAGTACTTC. Translated: CASSPRLDPNHEQYF. This rearrangement joins TRBV9 to TRBJ2-7, with a tentative D call TRBD2 (6 bases). CDR3 size: 15 residues. Germline CDR1 SGDLS, CDR2 YYNGEE. Between the trimmed V and J ends, which lost 4 bases and 5 bases, there was a span of 19 bases.

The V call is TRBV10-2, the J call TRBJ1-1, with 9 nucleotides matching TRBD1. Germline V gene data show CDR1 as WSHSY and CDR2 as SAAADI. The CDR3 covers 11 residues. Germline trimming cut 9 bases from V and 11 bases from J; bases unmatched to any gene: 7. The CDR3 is CASYGQGRAFF. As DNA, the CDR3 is TGCGCCAGTTACGGACAGGGGAGGGCTTTCTTT.

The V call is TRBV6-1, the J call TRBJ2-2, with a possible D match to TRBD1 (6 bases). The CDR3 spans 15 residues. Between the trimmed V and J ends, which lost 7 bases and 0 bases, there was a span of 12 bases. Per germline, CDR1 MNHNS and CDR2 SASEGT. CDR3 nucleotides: TGTGCCAGCAATGACAGGCCCCCGAACACCGGGGAGCTGTTTTTT. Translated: CASNDRPPNTGELFF.

CDR3 sequence: CASSLGPSGTRTYEQYF. DNA of the CDR3: TGTGCCAGCAGCTTAGGGCCTAGCGGGACCCGAACCTACGAGCAGTACTTC. The chain carries TRBV7-3 and TRBJ2-7; 9 nucleotides agree with TRBD2. J lost 2 bases, V lost 2 bases, and 10 bases had no gene match. Germline CDR1 reads SGHTA; CDR2 reads FQGTGA. This CDR3 has 17 amino acids.

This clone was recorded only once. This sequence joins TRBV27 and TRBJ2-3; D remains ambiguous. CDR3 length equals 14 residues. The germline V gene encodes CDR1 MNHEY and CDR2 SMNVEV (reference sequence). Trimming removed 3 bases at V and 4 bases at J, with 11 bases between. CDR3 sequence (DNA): TGTGCCAGCAGTTTGATCCCTGTAGCAGATACGCAGTATTTT. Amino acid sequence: CASSLIPVADTQYF.

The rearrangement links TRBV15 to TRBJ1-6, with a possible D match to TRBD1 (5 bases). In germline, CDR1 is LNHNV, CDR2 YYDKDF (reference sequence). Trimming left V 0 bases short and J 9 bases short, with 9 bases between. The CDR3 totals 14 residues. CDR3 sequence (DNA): TGTGCCACCAGCAGAGATCCGGGGGTTTCACCCCTCCACTTT. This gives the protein CATSRDPGVSPLHF. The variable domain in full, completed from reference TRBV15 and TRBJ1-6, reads DAMVIQNPRYQVTQFGKPVTLSCSQTLNHNVMYWYQQKSSQAPKLLFHYYDKDFNNEADTPDNFQSRRPNTSFCFLDIRSPGLGDTAMYLCATSRDPGVSPLHFGNGTRLTVT.

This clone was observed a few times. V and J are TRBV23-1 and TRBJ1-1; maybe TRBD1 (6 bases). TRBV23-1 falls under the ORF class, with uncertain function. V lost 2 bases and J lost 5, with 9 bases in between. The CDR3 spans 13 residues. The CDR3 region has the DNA TGCGCCAGCAGTCAAAGGGGGTGTACTGAAGCTTTCTTT. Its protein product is CASSQRGCTEAFF.

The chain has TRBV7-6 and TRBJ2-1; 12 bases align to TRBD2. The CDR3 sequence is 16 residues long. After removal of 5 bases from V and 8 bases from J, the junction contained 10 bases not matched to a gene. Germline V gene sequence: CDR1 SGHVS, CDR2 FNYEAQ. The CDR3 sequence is CASSPRLAGDWHEQFF. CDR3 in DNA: TGTGCCAGCAGCCCGAGACTAGCGGGAGACTGGCATGAGCAGTTCTTC. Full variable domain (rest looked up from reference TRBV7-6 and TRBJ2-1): GAGVSQSPRYKVTKRGQDVALRCDPISGHVSLYWYRQALGQGPEFLTYFNYEAQQDKSGLPNDRFSAERPEGSISTLTIQRTEQRDSAMYRCASSPRLAGDWHEQFFGPGTRLTVL.

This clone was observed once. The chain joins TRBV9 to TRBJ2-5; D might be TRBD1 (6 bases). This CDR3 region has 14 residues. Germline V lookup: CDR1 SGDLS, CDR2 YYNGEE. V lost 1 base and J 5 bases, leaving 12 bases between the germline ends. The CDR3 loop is CASSVSGGRETQYF. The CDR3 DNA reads TGTGCCAGCAGCGTATCTGGGGGCCGGGAGACCCAGTACTTC.